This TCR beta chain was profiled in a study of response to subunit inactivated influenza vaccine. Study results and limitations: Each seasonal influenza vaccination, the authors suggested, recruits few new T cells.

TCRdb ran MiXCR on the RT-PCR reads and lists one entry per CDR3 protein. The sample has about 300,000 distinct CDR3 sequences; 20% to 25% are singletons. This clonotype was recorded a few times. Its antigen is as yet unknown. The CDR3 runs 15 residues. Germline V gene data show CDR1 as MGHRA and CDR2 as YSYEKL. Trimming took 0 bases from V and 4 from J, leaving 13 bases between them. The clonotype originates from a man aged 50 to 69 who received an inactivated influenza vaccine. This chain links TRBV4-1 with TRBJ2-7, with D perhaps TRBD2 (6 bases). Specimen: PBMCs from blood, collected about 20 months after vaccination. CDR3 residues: CASSQDVGTGYEQYF. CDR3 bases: TGCGCCAGCAGCCAAGACGTAGGGACTGGATACGAGCAGTACTTC.